This T cell receptor beta chain derives from a study of CD8+ T cells in alopecia areata. Sequencing templates came from extracted RNA that was reverse transcribed into cDNA. Method: immunoSEQ multiplex PCR; TCRdb's copy keeps in-frame clones and lacks some. This table has about 60,000 clones, around 46% appearing once. V was clipped by 5 bases and J by 5 bases, with 18 bases between them. CDR1 is MNHEY and CDR2 is SMNVEV in the germline V gene (reference sequence). The CDR3 length is 16 residues. Treatment noted: oral pan-JAK inhibitor, 5-10 mg twice daily. The chain is built from TRBV27 and TRBJ2-2; D unclear. The sequencing used CD8+ T cells sorted from blood, collected between weeks 36 and 40, from a patient treated with tofacitinib. The receptor's source is a human donor with alopecia areata. The CDR3 protein is CASSLRTVRETGELFF. For the CDR3, the DNA is TGTGCCAGCAGTCTCCGGACGGTGAGAGAGACCGGGGAGCTGTTTTTT.